The 14 T cell receptor beta chains in this list originate from one sample, sequenced in a study of blood T cells in healthy people across ages. The authors ran a second PCR of roughly 7 to 11 cycles using a sample-barcoded 5' primer and a J-beta primer mix. One entry per CDR3 protein, called by TCRdb with MiXCR from the 5' RACE reads. Of hundreds of thousands of distinct CDR3 sequences listed, about 25% were seen once; the top ten hold roughly 9.4%. These data also formed part of another study, on T cells of mothers and their children.

Material for sequencing was blood. The receptors originated from a boy aged 10-17 years in good health.

The chain joins TRBV6-1 to TRBJ2-7; no definite D call. Germline CDR1 is MNHNS and CDR2 is SASEGT. Trimming shortened V by 6 bases and J by 2 bases, and 20 bases separated the two germline ends. This CDR3 comprises 16 residues. CDR3: CASSHEVGFDPYEQYF. The CDR3, as DNA: TGTGCCAGCAGCCACGAGGTTGGCTTCGACCCCTACGAGCAGTACTTC.

This clonotype has only a few counts. This chain connects TRBV20-1 to TRBJ2-5; 8 nucleotides match TRBD2. This CDR3 has 15 residues. Looked up from germline, CDR1 is DFQATT and CDR2 is SNEGSKA (reference sequence). V was pared by 4 bases and J by 5 bases, with 12 bases of the junction left unmatched. CDR3 sequence (DNA): TGCAGTGCTAAGAAAGGAGCGGGGGTGGGTGAGACCCAGTACTTC. Residues: CSAKKGAGVGETQYF.

There are a few counts of this clonotype. The CDR3 spells CASSGQGASYEQYF. Written as DNA, the CDR3 is TGTGCCAGCAGCGGACAGGGGGCTTCCTACGAGCAGTACTTC. This chain links TRBV9 with TRBJ2-7, with 10 bases matching TRBD1. The CDR3 is made up of 14 amino acids. Trimming removed 3 bases from V and 1 base from J; junction bases left unmatched: 1. Germline values: CDR1 SGDLS, CDR2 YYNGEE.

The genes are TRBV29-1 and TRBJ2-5, with no clear D. CDR1 is SQVTM and CDR2 is ANQGSEA in the germline V gene. CDR3 size: 11 residues. The germline V and J ends were trimmed by 6 bases and 4 bases, with 9 bases remaining between them. CDR3 region: CSVAARETQYF. CDR3 sequence (DNA): TGCAGCGTCGCGGCCCGAGAGACCCAGTACTTC.

This clonotype occurred a few times. The chain uses TRBV5-5 and TRBJ2-5; 10 bases line up with TRBD2. The CDR3 is made up of 13 amino acids. V shed 4 bases and J 5 bases; nucleotides not matched to a gene: 2. Per germline, CDR1 SGHKS and CDR2 YYEKEE (reference sequence). The CDR3 reads CASSPGLAETQYF. The DNA of the CDR3 is TGTGCCAGCAGCCCGGGACTAGCGGAGACCCAGTACTTC. Filled out from reference TRBV5-5 and TRBJ2-5, the complete variable domain reads DAGVTQSPTHLIKTRGQQVTLRCSPISGHKSVSWYQQVLGQGPQFIFQYYEKEERGRGNFPDRFSARQFPNYSSELNVNALLLGDSALYLCASSPGLAETQYFGPGTRLLVL.

This chain uses TRBV15 with TRBJ2-7; 7 bases match TRBD1. The germline V gene has CDR1 LNHNV and CDR2 YYDKDF (reference sequence). This CDR3 region has 15 residues. The V segment lost 0 bases and the J segment 6 bases; nucleotides outside the gene matches: 8. The CDR3 sequence is CATSREQGSRGEQYF. DNA for the CDR3: TGTGCCACCAGCAGAGAACAGGGGAGCCGGGGCGAGCAGTACTTC.

The CDR3, as DNA: TGCAGCACCGGGCGAGGGTACGAGCAGTACTTC. Translation gives CSTGRGYEQYF. The V and J genes are TRBV20-1 and TRBJ2-7; D is possibly TRBD2 (5 bases). Germline CDR1 is DFQATT and CDR2 is SNEGSKA (reference sequence). The CDR3 length is 11 residues.

The chain links TRBV6-2 or TRBV6-3 to TRBJ1-5; D remains unclear. Germline loops: CDR1 MNHEY, CDR2 SVGEGT. The V and J ends lost 5 bases and 5 bases respectively, with 13 bases between them. The CDR3 has 14 residues. The CDR3: CASSPRGRDQPQHF. The CDR3 DNA sequence: TGTGCCAGCAGTCCCAGAGGGAGGGATCAGCCCCAGCATTTT.

V is TRBV20-1 and J is TRBJ2-3; D may be TRBD1 (6 bases). This CDR3 is 14 amino acids long. CDR1 is DFQATT, CDR2 SNEGSKA, per germline (reference sequence). V shed 6 bases and J shed 4 bases, with 17 bases lying between them. The CDR3 sequence: CSAYRRRGSDTQYF. The CDR3 DNA follows: TGCAGTGCCTACCGGCGTAGGGGGTCAGATACGCAGTATTTT.

This clonotype was counted many times. The genes are TRBV7-8 and TRBJ1-4; D remains unclear. This CDR3 is built from 16 residues. Looked up from germline, CDR1 is SGHVS and CDR2 is FQNEAQ. V was cut by 5 bases and J by 8 bases, with 21 bases left in between. CDR3 sequence: CASSPNRIQVKEKLFF. The CDR3 DNA reads as TGTGCCAGCAGCCCAAATCGTATCCAGGTGAAAGAAAAACTGTTTTTT.

This clonotype came up a few times. The chain couples TRBV5-5 to TRBJ1-1; tentatively, D is TRBD1 (5 bases). This CDR3 region has 15 residues. Germline values: CDR1 SGHKS, CDR2 YYEKEE (reference sequence). The V gene lost 5 bases and the J gene lost 8 bases, with 22 bases spanning the gap. In DNA, the CDR3 is TGTGCCAGCAGAGGAACAGGCCTCGGGCAATCCGAAGCTTTCTTT. Translation: CASRGTGLGQSEAFF.

The chain employs TRBV6-5 and TRBJ2-3; D is unresolved. The CDR3 length is 14 residues. Trimming shortened V by 5 bases and J by 3 bases, and 12 bases separated the two germline ends. CDR1 is MNHEY and CDR2 is SVGAGI in the germline V gene. The CDR3 nucleotides read TGTGCCAGCAGTGGCTGGGAAGGAACAGATACGCAGTATTTT. Its protein product is CASSGWEGTDTQYF.

This clonotype has just a few counts. The J gene is TRBJ1-1, the V gene TRBV19; unclear D gene. V shed 3 bases and J shed 0 bases, with 17 bases lying between them. In germline, CDR1 is LNHDA, CDR2 SQIVND (reference sequence). The CDR3 spans 17 residues. The CDR3 protein is CASSIRAEGVMNTEAFF. CDR3 sequence (DNA): TGTGCCAGTAGTATTAGGGCAGAGGGTGTAATGAACACTGAAGCTTTCTTT.

The V call is TRBV2, the J call TRBJ1-3; D possibly corresponds to TRBD1 (5 bases). The V end was cut by 3 bases, the J end by 2 bases, with 17 bases between. The CDR3 has 17 amino acids. Germline CDR1 SNHLY, CDR2 FYNNEI. CDR3 residues: CASSDLAGVRAGNTIYF. The CDR3 nucleotides read TGTGCCAGCAGTGACCTTGCGGGGGTAAGGGCTGGAAACACCATATATTTT.